This is a list of T cell receptor beta chains from one sample in a study of cytomegalovirus exposure and HLA in healthy donors. Profiled with immunoSEQ multiplex PCR; TCRdb holds only in-frame clones, not every one. The repertoire includes fewer than 200,000 clones, 82% of them detected once, and roughly 0.5% sits in the top ten. Material: PBMCs. The receptors originated from a woman aged 45 to 65 in good health and CMV-seronegative. CDR3s include the opening cysteine and the closing phenylalanine or tryptophan. D genes are given only for firm matches. Some rows have no size entry. The others give once, few or many, or a class for an expanded clone.

V	D	size	J	CDR3	DNA
TRBV19	-	few	TRBJ1-2	CASTSVGHQGYGYTF	TGTGCCAGTACCTCCGTGGGCCACCAGGGTTATGGCTACACCTTC
TRBV9	-	-	TRBJ2-1	CASSVAPSWGDEQFF	TGTGCCAGCAGCGTAGCTCCTAGCTGGGGGGATGAGCAGTTCTTC
TRBV7-3	-	-	TRBJ2-5	CASSLGVGRETQYF	TGTGCCAGCAGCTTAGGGGTGGGGCGGGAGACCCAGTACTTC
TRBV7-8	-	-	TRBJ2-7	CASSSRGNSYEQYF	TGTGCCAGCAGTAGTCGGGGTAACTCCTACGAGCAGTACTTC
TRBV2	-	-	TRBJ2-3	CASTRERDTQYF	TGTGCCAGCACCCGAGAACGAGATACGCAGTATTTT
TRBV28	TRBD2	-	TRBJ2-2	CASKRAGSFNTGELFF	TGTGCCAGCAAAAGAGCGGGAAGTTTTAACACCGGGGAGCTGTTTTTT
TRBV28	TRBD1	-	TRBJ1-4	CASGRTGEKLFF	TGTGCCAGCGGCCGGACAGGTGAAAAACTGTTTTTT
TRBV27	TRBD1	few	TRBJ1-5	CASSLSGQGGQPQHF	TGTGCCAGCAGTTTATCCGGACAGGGCGGGCAGCCCCAGCATTTT
TRBV7-2	TRBD2	-	TRBJ2-1	CASSLIRASGGAIDEQFF	TGTGCCAGCAGCTTAATTAGGGCTAGCGGGGGGGCCATTGATGAGCAGTTCTTC
TRBV14	TRBD1	-	TRBJ1-5	CASSHIRDSTGNSNQPQHF	TGTGCCAGCAGCCATATTCGGGACAGCACTGGAAATAGCAATCAGCCCCAGCATTTT
TRBV5-3	TRBD2	-	TRBJ2-3	CARSFSTSGGTDTQYF	TGTGCCAGAAGCTTCTCGACTAGCGGGGGCACAGATACGCAGTATTTT
TRBV2	-	-	TRBJ1-2	CASSGNRAAGGYTF	TGTGCCAGCAGTGGGAACAGGGCGGCAGGTGGCTACACCTTC
TRBV2	-	-	TRBJ2-3	CASSLSGASSTDTQYF	TGTGCCAGCAGTCTGAGCGGCGCCTCTAGCACAGATACGCAGTATTTT
TRBV27	-	once	TRBJ2-7	CASSLSTTGYEQYF	TGTGCCAGCAGTTTATCAACCACAGGCTACGAGCAGTACTTC
TRBV12-5	-	-	TRBJ2-3	CASGLGQNTDTQYF	TGTGCTAGTGGTTTGGGACAGAACACAGATACGCAGTATTTT
TRBV18	-	-	TRBJ2-3	CASSPIGSADTQYF	TGTGCCAGCTCACCAATAGGTAGCGCAGATACGCAGTATTTT
TRBV18	-	-	TRBJ2-5	CASSPYRQETQYF	TGTGCCAGCTCACCATACAGACAAGAGACCCAGTACTTC
TRBV11-2	-	few	TRBJ2-2	CASSPLSSSGELFF	TGTGCCAGCAGCCCCCTTTCTAGTTCCGGGGAGCTGTTTTTT
TRBV27	TRBD2	-	TRBJ2-2	CASSLGGLALTGELFF	TGTGCCAGCAGTTTGGGAGGGCTAGCTCTGACCGGGGAGCTGTTTTTT
TRBV4-3	-	-	TRBJ2-5	CASASEYQETQYF	TGCGCCAGCGCATCCGAGTACCAAGAGACCCAGTACTTC
TRBV13	-	-	TRBJ2-2	CASSLGGLRITGRELFF	TGTGCCAGCAGCTTAGGGGGCCTTCGAATAACCGGTCGGGAGCTGTTTTTT
TRBV5-1	-	-	TRBJ2-6	CASSLGADSGANVLTF	TGCGCCAGCAGCTTGGGTGCAGACTCTGGGGCCAACGTCCTGACTTTC
TRBV7-9	TRBD1	-	TRBJ2-1	CSSSLFGRRDRVPPEQFF	TGTTCCAGCAGCTTATTTGGGCGCCGGGACAGGGTACCACCTGAGCAGTTCTTC
TRBV30	TRBD2	-	TRBJ2-7	CAWSKKAGDEQYF	TGTGCCTGGAGTAAAAAGGCGGGAGACGAGCAGTACTTC
TRBV2	-	-	TRBJ1-1	CASSIGGEAFF	TGTGCCAGCAGTATCGGGGGGGAAGCTTTCTTT
TRBV15	TRBD1	-	TRBJ2-7	CATSRRDRETYEQYF	TGTGCCACCAGCAGGAGGGACAGAGAAACCTACGAGCAGTACTTC
TRBV5-4	TRBD1	few	TRBJ1-1	CASSWGQGAGEAFF	TGTGCCAGCAGCTGGGGACAGGGGGCCGGGGAAGCTTTCTTT
TRBV19	TRBD2	-	TRBJ2-1	CASQAGGSSYNEQFF	TGTGCCAGCCAAGCGGGGGGGAGCTCCTACAATGAGCAGTTCTTC